These 25 T cell receptor beta chains share one sample of origin, sequenced in a study of CD8+ T cells in alopecia areata. Isolated RNA was reverse transcribed into cDNA used as the sequencing template. Data came from immunoSEQ multiplex PCR; TCRdb stores just in-frame clones and leaves some out. The data contain about 140,000 clones, approximately 50% of them singletons. Sequenced here: CD4+ T cells sorted from blood, sampled at week 0. These receptors all come from a human donor with alopecia areata.

This chain connects TRBV11-1 to TRBJ1-5; TRBD1 matches at 7 bases. This CDR3 is built from 13 residues. From germline, CDR1 is SGHAT and CDR2 FQDESV (reference sequence). Trimming took 5 bases from V and 5 from J; bases not matched to a gene: 3. In DNA form, the CDR3 reads TGTGCCAGCAGCGACACAGGGGATCAGCCCCAGCATTTT. Its translation is CASSDTGDQPQHF. Together with reference TRBV11-1 and TRBJ1-5, the CDR3 gives the full variable domain: EAEVAQSPRYKITEKSQAVAFWCDPISGHATLYWYRQILGQGPELLVQFQDESVVDDSQLPKDRFSAERLKGVDSTLKIQPAELGDSAMYLCASSDTGDQPQHFGDGTRLSIL.

The J gene is TRBJ2-1, the V gene TRBV29-1, with D perhaps matching TRBD2 (5 bases). Germline lookup yields CDR1 SQVTM and CDR2 ANQGSEA. V lost 5 bases, J lost 4 bases, and 15 bases lay in between. This CDR3 spans 14 amino acids. The CDR3 coding sequence is TGCAGCGTTCGTAGGCTAGCCAGGTACAATGAGCAGTTCTTC. Translation gives CSVRRLARYNEQFF.

The chain joins TRBV5-1 to TRBJ2-1, with 7 bases that match TRBD2. With 0 bases clipped from V and 5 bases from J, the junction kept 5 bases outside the gene matches. Looked up from germline, CDR1 is SGHRS and CDR2 is YFSETQ. This CDR3 spans 15 amino acids. The CDR3 region has the DNA TGCGCCAGCAGCTTGGAGCAGCGGGACGACAATGAGCAGTTCTTC. Encoded protein: CASSLEQRDDNEQFF.

This clone was seen a handful of times. This chain links TRBV5-1 with TRBJ2-6, with D perhaps given as TRBD1 or TRBD2 (5 bases each). V lost 9 bases to trimming and J lost 0 bases, with 16 bases between them. CDR3 size: 16 residues. From germline, CDR1 is SGHRS and CDR2 YFSETQ. This CDR3 reads CATRDQPHSGANVLTF. CDR3 DNA sequence: TGCGCCACCCGGGACCAACCCCACTCTGGGGCCAACGTCCTGACTTTC.

V and J are TRBV18 and TRBJ2-5; weak D call: TRBD2 (6 bases). Germline CDR1 KGHSH, CDR2 LQKENI. Trimming shortened V by 2 bases and J by 4 bases, and 11 bases separated the two germline ends. The CDR3 is 14 amino acids. For the CDR3, the DNA is TGTGCCAGCTCACCATGGATCGGGAGAGAGACCCAGTACTTC. It codes for CASSPWIGRETQYF.

This clone showed up many times. The chain recombines TRBV28 with TRBJ1-4, with D possibly TRBD1 on 5 matching bases. The CDR3 consists of 15 residues. Germline V lookup: CDR1 MDHEN, CDR2 SYDVKM. V lost 6 bases to trimming and J lost 2 bases, with 13 bases between them. The CDR3: CASRLSGRTNEKLFF. The CDR3 nucleotides are TGTGCCAGCAGACTATCAGGGAGGACTAATGAAAAACTGTTTTTT. Supplemented by reference TRBV28 and TRBJ1-4, the full variable domain reads DVKVTQSSRYLVKRTGEKVFLECVQDMDHENMFWYRQDPGLGLRLIYFSYDVKMKEKGDIPEGYSVSREKKERFSLILESASTNQTSMYLCASRLSGRTNEKLFFGSGTQLSVL.

The chain is built from TRBV15 and TRBJ2-7, with 9 bases lining up with TRBD2. Unmatched junction bases numbered 9, after V lost 5 bases and J lost 4 bases. This CDR3 is 15 amino acids long. CDR1 LNHNV and CDR2 YYDKDF come from the germline V gene (reference sequence). The CDR3 loop is CATSPSVAGGYEQYF. The CDR3 nucleotides read TGTGCCACCAGCCCCTCCGTGGCGGGAGGGTACGAGCAGTACTTC.

The chain combines TRBV2 with TRBJ2-2; 12 bases align to TRBD2. Trimming took 4 bases from V and 4 from J; bases not matched to a gene: 1. CDR1 is SNHLY, CDR2 FYNNEI, per germline. The CDR3 extends over 15 amino acids. CDR3 amino acids: CASSASGRATGELFF. The CDR3 DNA sequence: TGTGCCAGCAGTGCTAGCGGGAGGGCCACCGGGGAGCTGTTTTTT.

This chain joins TRBV29-1 and TRBJ1-3; D ambiguous. V lost 2 bases to trimming and J lost 4 bases, with 9 bases between them. Germline-derived CDR1 and CDR2 are SQVTM and ANQGSEA. This CDR3 is 13 amino acids long. The CDR3 nucleotides are TGCAGCGTTGAACCCTGGCAGGGAAACACCATATATTTT. Its translation is CSVEPWQGNTIYF.

The rearrangement uses TRBV28 and TRBJ2-1; tentatively, D is TRBD1 or TRBD2 (6 bases each). The CDR3 covers 15 residues. V was pared by 6 bases and J by 4 bases, with 16 bases between. In germline, CDR1 is MDHEN, CDR2 SYDVKM. In DNA, the CDR3 is TGTGCCAGCAGCCCTCCGGGGGCAATGTACAATGAGCAGTTCTTC. Amino acid sequence: CASSPPGAMYNEQFF.

This chain links TRBV10-2 with TRBJ2-7, with 13 bases identical to TRBD2. The CDR3 is 16 residues long. Germline V gene sequence: CDR1 WSHSY, CDR2 SAAADI. Trimming at V came to 6 bases and at J to 5 bases, leaving 10 bases not matched to a gene. The CDR3 reads CASRDRTSGSLHEQYF. The CDR3, as DNA: TGCGCCAGCAGAGATCGGACTAGCGGGAGTCTCCACGAGCAGTACTTC.

This clone has just one count. V gene TRBV29-1 combines with J gene TRBJ2-7; 8 bases align to TRBD1. The length of the CDR3 is 16 residues. The V gene end was trimmed by 6 bases and the J gene end by 2 bases; junction bases not matched to a gene: 15. CDR1 SQVTM and CDR2 ANQGSEA come from the germline V gene. In DNA form, the CDR3 reads TGCAGCGTAGCCGGGACAGGAGGATTAGTTACCTACGAGCAGTACTTC. Amino acids: CSVAGTGGLVTYEQYF.

This clone has a handful of counts. This chain uses TRBV6-5 with TRBJ2-5; D gene ambiguous. Germline CDR1 is MNHEY and CDR2 is SVGAGI. Trimming pared 5 bases from V and 5 bases from J, leaving 12 bases between. This CDR3 contains 13 residues. CDR3 loop: CASSRLTEETQYF. The DNA for the CDR3 is TGTGCCAGCAGTCGTTTGACGGAGGAGACCCAGTACTTC.

The CDR3: CSVERPNTEAFF. The CDR3 nucleotides read TGCAGCGTTGAGCGGCCGAACACTGAAGCTTTCTTT. The gene calls are TRBV29-1 and TRBJ1-1; D is unclear. This CDR3 is 12 amino acids long. The germline gives CDR1 SQVTM, CDR2 ANQGSEA. V was pared by 3 bases and J by 1 base, with 6 bases between.

The gene calls are TRBV28 and TRBJ1-5; D is undetermined. The V end was cut by 6 bases, the J end by 5 bases, with 8 bases between. The CDR3 consists of 12 residues. CDR1 is MDHEN and CDR2 is SYDVKM in the germline V gene. The CDR3 sequence: CASRAWDQPQHF. The CDR3 DNA sequence: TGTGCCAGCAGGGCGTGGGATCAGCCCCAGCATTTT.

This clone has only a few counts. The chain links TRBV29-1 to TRBJ1-1, with TRBD1 as a possible D gene (5 bases). In germline, CDR1 is SQVTM, CDR2 ANQGSEA. The CDR3 extends over 12 amino acids. As DNA, the CDR3 is TGCAGTTGGGGGTGGCCGGACACTGAAGCTTTCTTT. This encodes CSWGWPDTEAFF.

In its sample, this clone was seen a few times. CDR3 residues: CASSHEYGIYF. Here the CDR3 DNA reads TGTGCCAGCAGCCATGAATATGGCATATATTTT. The V call is TRBV28, the J call TRBJ1-3; D ambiguous. Trimming removed 6 bases at V and 12 bases at J, with 12 bases between. This CDR3 comprises 11 residues. Germline CDR1 is MDHEN and CDR2 is SYDVKM.

The CDR3 sequence: CATTPGANVLTF. The CDR3 DNA sequence: TGTGCCACCACCCCCGGGGCCAACGTCCTGACTTTC. The chain links TRBV7-2 to TRBJ2-6, with unresolved D. The V gene's germline CDR1 is SGHTA and CDR2 FQGNSA. The CDR3 has 12 amino acids. Between the trimmed V and J ends, which lost 10 bases and 4 bases, there was a span of 8 bases.

This clone has more than one count but fewer than ten. The chain uses TRBV28 and TRBJ1-5, with D unclear. Germline V gives CDR1 MDHEN, CDR2 SYDVKM. V lost 5 bases and J 7 bases, leaving 21 bases between the germline ends. This CDR3 is built from 16 residues. The CDR3 DNA reads TGTGCCAGCAGTCCCACTTGGAACGTTGGAAAACAGCCCCAGCATTTT. It translates to CASSPTWNVGKQPQHF.

This sequence joins TRBV20-1 and TRBJ2-7, with D uncertain. Germline-derived CDR1 and CDR2 are DFQATT and SNEGSKA (reference sequence). Trimming took 3 bases from V and 5 from J, leaving 5 bases between them. This CDR3 is built from 10 residues. The CDR3 spells CSASTDEQYF. The CDR3 region has the DNA TGCAGTGCTAGCACTGACGAGCAGTACTTC.

The chain joins TRBV5-4 to TRBJ2-5, with a tentative D call TRBD1 (6 bases). The V gene lost 4 bases and the J gene lost 7 bases, with 17 bases spanning the gap. From germline, CDR1 is SGHNT and CDR2 YYREEE (reference sequence). The CDR3 consists of 14 residues. As DNA, the CDR3 is TGTGCCAGCAGCGGGGACACGCCAAGGGGGACCCAGTACTTC. It encodes CASSGDTPRGTQYF.

CDR3 sequence (DNA): TGCGCCAGCAGTATGGGAGGCCTTCTCAATGAGCAGTTCTTC. This translates into CASSMGGLLNEQFF. The rearrangement uses TRBV5-1 and TRBJ2-1; maybe TRBD2 (6 bases). The CDR3 sequence is 14 residues long. V lost 5 bases to trimming and J lost 6 bases, with 15 bases between them. Germline V gene data show CDR1 as SGHRS and CDR2 as YFSETQ.

This clone was counted ten times or more. J is TRBJ2-3 and V is TRBV19; perhaps TRBD1 as D (6 bases). V lost 5 bases, J lost 5 bases, and 17 bases lay in between. Germline V gene data show CDR1 as LNHDA and CDR2 as SQIVND (reference sequence). The CDR3 loop spans 15 amino acids. Here the CDR3 reads CASSPDRSNGDTQYF. The CDR3 region has the DNA TGTGCCAGTAGTCCCGACAGGTCGAACGGAGATACGCAGTATTTT.

This chain connects TRBV5-1 to TRBJ1-1; perhaps TRBD1 as D (5 bases). The CDR3 spans 15 residues. V was pared by 4 bases and J by 4 bases, with 17 bases between. Germline lookup yields CDR1 SGHRS and CDR2 YFSETQ. Here the CDR3 reads CASSPFGGRGTEAFF. The DNA for the CDR3 is TGCGCCAGCAGCCCGTTTGGGGGTCGGGGCACTGAAGCTTTCTTT.

This clone was counted a few times. The V gene is TRBV30, the J gene TRBJ1-2; 9 bases match TRBD1. The length of the CDR3 is 15 residues. Germline-derived CDR1 and CDR2 are GTSNPN and SVGIG (reference sequence). Germline trimming cut 0 bases from V and 7 bases from J; bases unmatched to any gene: 9. The CDR3 region has the DNA TGTGCCTGGAGTGTAGGAGTGACAGGGGGATCTGGCTACACCTTC. Protein product: CAWSVGVTGGSGYTF.